What follows are 19 T cell receptor beta chains derived from one specimen sequenced in a study of STAT5B mutations in CD4+ large granular lymphocyte leukemia. The assay was immunoSEQ multiplex PCR, and TCRdb's table has in-frame clones only and misses some. This table holds thousands of clones, about 70% found once. The sequencing input was PBMCs. These receptors all come from a woman aged 55-70 years with CD4+ T-cell large granular lymphocyte leukemia.

The V gene is TRBV10-2, the J gene TRBJ2-7; D tentatively reads TRBD1 or TRBD2 (5 bases each). The germline V gene has CDR1 WSHSY and CDR2 SAAADI. The ends were cut back, 8 bases at V and 4 bases at J, with 12 bases in the middle. This CDR3 contains 12 residues. The CDR3 loop is CASLRGEYEQYF. As DNA, the CDR3 is TGCGCCAGCCTCCGGGGCGAGTACGAGCAGTACTTC.

The rearrangement uses TRBV30 and TRBJ1-2, with 12 nucleotides matching TRBD1. The V gene end was trimmed by 3 bases and the J gene end by 1 base; junction bases not matched to a gene: 9. Germline assignment: CDR1 GTSNPN and CDR2 SVGIG (reference sequence). This CDR3 contains 17 residues. The CDR3 DNA reads TGTGCCTGGAGGATTGGGACAGGGGGCGGGTTTAACTATGGCTACACCTTC. Protein: CAWRIGTGGGFNYGYTF.

This sequence joins TRBV19 and TRBJ1-5, with D perhaps TRBD1 (5 bases). The CDR3 extends over 13 amino acids. Germline assignment: CDR1 LNHDA and CDR2 SQIVND (reference sequence). The V end was cut by 4 bases, the J end by 7 bases, with 11 bases between. The chain's CDR3 is CASSTGPRQPQHF. The DNA for the CDR3 is TGTGCCAGTAGTACGGGGCCTCGGCAGCCCCAGCATTTT.

The chain has TRBV28 and TRBJ2-7; 12 positions match TRBD1. This CDR3 spans 14 amino acids. With 4 bases clipped from V and 7 bases from J, the junction kept 5 bases outside the gene matches. Germline CDR1 reads MDHEN; CDR2 reads SYDVKM. The CDR3 is CASSSGQGAGEQYF. The CDR3 DNA is TGTGCCAGCAGTTCGGGACAGGGGGCGGGGGAGCAGTACTTC. Complete variable domain (other parts from reference TRBV28 and TRBJ2-7): DVKVTQSSRYLVKRTGEKVFLECVQDMDHENMFWYRQDPGLGLRLIYFSYDVKMKEKGDIPEGYSVSREKKERFSLILESASTNQTSMYLCASSSGQGAGEQYFGPGTRLTVT.

The chain carries TRBV4-3 and TRBJ2-4; 7 bases are shared with TRBD2. Trimming removed 0 bases from V and 5 bases from J; junction bases left unmatched: 7. The CDR3 runs 16 residues. Germline-derived CDR1 and CDR2 are LGHNA and YSLEER. The DNA of the CDR3 is TGCGCCAGCAGCCAAGATTTGGGGAGGGGCGAAAACATTCAGTACTTC. This encodes CASSQDLGRGENIQYF.

The V call is TRBV19, the J call TRBJ1-2, with D maybe TRBD1 (6 bases). The CDR3 is made up of 17 amino acids. The ends were cut back, 1 base at V and 3 bases at J, with 18 bases in the middle. In germline, CDR1 is LNHDA, CDR2 SQIVND (reference sequence). The CDR3 bases are TGTGCCAGTAGTATAGGTAGGACGGGACACCCAGACTATGGCTACACCTTC. It is translated as CASSIGRTGHPDYGYTF.

This clone was counted only a few times. At one of its ends the junction is not consistent with the germline gene, which may arise from a read error. The J gene is TRBJ1-3, the V gene TRBV19, with a possible D match to TRBD1 (6 bases). Germline CDR1 LNHDA, CDR2 SQIVND (reference sequence). CDR3 length: 11 residues. CDR3 in DNA: TGTGCCAGTAGTATGGGGGGCGACAGAAATTTT. This codes for CASSMGGDRNF.

The J gene is TRBJ2-1, the V gene TRBV28; no reliable D call. V was pared by 7 bases and J by 5 bases, with 15 bases between. Looked up from germline, CDR1 is MDHEN and CDR2 is SYDVKM. This CDR3 is 14 amino acids long. Here the CDR3 reads CASTRTGLNNEQFF. The CDR3 DNA sequence: TGTGCCAGCACCCGCACCGGTTTAAACAATGAGCAGTTCTTC. The variable domain in full, with the rest retrieved from reference TRBV28 and TRBJ2-1, is DVKVTQSSRYLVKRTGEKVFLECVQDMDHENMFWYRQDPGLGLRLIYFSYDVKMKEKGDIPEGYSVSREKKERFSLILESASTNQTSMYLCASTRTGLNNEQFFGPGTRLTVL.

The chain joins TRBV7-9 to TRBJ1-5; D not resolved. V gave up 4 bases and J gave up 12 bases, with 22 bases separating them. CDR3 length: 15 amino acids. The V gene's germline CDR1 is SEHNR and CDR2 FQNEAQ (reference sequence). The CDR3 spells CASSSEAGGRKGQHF. Here the CDR3 DNA reads TGTGCCAGCAGCTCGGAGGCCGGTGGCCGAAAGGGCCAGCATTTT. The whole variable domain, remainder taken from reference TRBV7-9 and TRBJ1-5, is DTGVSQNPRHKITKRGQNVTFRCDPISEHNRLYWYRQTLGQGPEFLTYFQNEAQLEKSRLLSDRFSAERPKGSFSTLEIQRTEQGDSAMYLCASSSEAGGRKGQHFGDGTRLSIL.

This chain connects TRBV11-2 to TRBJ2-7, with D uncertain. Trimming pared 1 base from V and 5 bases from J, leaving 6 bases between. The germline gives CDR1 SGHAT, CDR2 FQNNGV. The CDR3 runs 12 residues. The CDR3 sequence: CASSLGFNEQYF. The CDR3 DNA reads as TGTGCCAGCAGCTTAGGGTTTAACGAGCAGTACTTC.

This chain joins TRBV7-2 and TRBJ2-3, with D possibly matching TRBD2 (7 bases). CDR1 is SGHTA, CDR2 FQGNSA, per germline. V was pared by 5 bases and J by 4 bases, with 16 bases between. The CDR3 length is 15 residues. CDR3 protein: CASSPGAGRADTQYF. DNA for the CDR3: TGTGCCAGCAGCCCAGGGGCAGGGAGGGCAGATACGCAGTATTTT.

This chain joins TRBV5-1 and TRBJ2-1; D is unresolved. The CDR3 extends over 14 amino acids. V shed 5 bases and J shed 5 bases, with 14 bases lying between them. The germline V gene has CDR1 SGHRS and CDR2 YFSETQ. The chain's CDR3 is CASRSVLRHNEQFF. DNA for the CDR3: TGCGCCAGCAGGTCGGTTCTACGGCACAATGAGCAGTTCTTC.

V is TRBV19 and J is TRBJ1-1, with TRBD1 as a possible D gene (6 bases). The length of the CDR3 is 13 residues. In germline, CDR1 is LNHDA, CDR2 SQIVND (reference sequence). V lost 6 bases and J 5 bases, leaving 13 bases between the germline ends. The CDR3, as DNA: TGTGCCAGTAGGGCTCATCAGGGGACTGAAGCTTTCTTT. This gives the protein CASRAHQGTEAFF. The full variable domain, its missing parts supplied by reference TRBV19 and TRBJ1-1, is DGGITQSPKYLFRKEGQNVTLSCEQNLNHDAMYWYRQDPGQGLRLIYYSQIVNDFQKGDIAEGYSVSREKKESFPLTVTSAQKNPTAFYLCASRAHQGTEAFFGQGTRLTVV.

The CDR3 DNA reads as TGCGCCAGGAGCCGTAGGGGGTCTAGGGAGCAGTACTTC. Its translation: CARSRRGSREQYF. V is TRBV23-1 and J is TRBJ2-7, with D maybe TRBD1 (6 bases). TRBV23-1 is placed among ORFs of uncertain function. The CDR3 consists of 13 residues. Trimming left V 9 bases short and J 7 bases short, with 19 bases between.

This clone was recorded only once. The chain is built from TRBV27 and TRBJ2-5, with 8 bases that match TRBD1. V lost 7 bases, J lost 0 bases, and 4 bases stayed unmatched. This CDR3 is built from 14 residues. Looked up from germline, CDR1 is MNHEY and CDR2 is SMNVEV (reference sequence). The CDR3, as DNA: TGTGCCAGCAACAACAGGGGGGACCAAGAGACCCAGTACTTC. This codes for CASNNRGDQETQYF.

The chain combines TRBV19 with TRBJ2-1, with D maybe TRBD2 (5 bases). Germline CDR1 is LNHDA and CDR2 is SQIVND (reference sequence). The V and J ends lost 2 bases and 6 bases respectively, with 14 bases between them. This CDR3 has 15 amino acids. CDR3 DNA: TGTGCCAGTAGTATACTTTGGGAGAAGCGCAATGAGCAGTTCTTC. Its translation is CASSILWEKRNEQFF.

This sequence joins TRBV19 and TRBJ2-3, with 12 bases lining up with TRBD2. The V segment lost 5 bases and the J segment 9 bases; nucleotides outside the gene matches: 15. Germline values: CDR1 LNHDA, CDR2 SQIVND (reference sequence). This CDR3 comprises 17 residues. This CDR3 is CASSLLTSGGPRGTQYF. CDR3 coding DNA: TGTGCCAGTAGTCTCCTGACTAGCGGGGGCCCCCGAGGCACGCAGTATTTT. Drawing the rest from reference TRBV19 and TRBJ2-3, the complete variable domain is DGGITQSPKYLFRKEGQNVTLSCEQNLNHDAMYWYRQDPGQGLRLIYYSQIVNDFQKGDIAEGYSVSREKKESFPLTVTSAQKNPTAFYLCASSLLTSGGPRGTQYFGPGTRLTVL.

The chain carries TRBV2 and TRBJ2-1; no reliable D call. Germline values: CDR1 SNHLY, CDR2 FYNNEI. The V gene lost 9 bases and the J gene lost 3 bases, with 12 bases spanning the gap. The CDR3 extends over 13 amino acids. CDR3 in DNA: TGTGCCAGGAAGGGCTGGAACTACAATGAGCAGTTCTTC. Protein: CARKGWNYNEQFF.

The chain is built from TRBV7-2 and TRBJ1-4; D is unclear. Per germline, CDR1 SGHTA and CDR2 FQGNSA. V lost 2 bases to trimming and J lost 8 bases, with 12 bases between them. This CDR3 has 14 amino acids. The CDR3 coding sequence is TGTGCCAGCAGCTTATATGGGGTGAGGGAAAAACTGTTTTTT. Translating gives CASSLYGVREKLFF.